This TCR beta chain was captured by sequencing in a study of memory CD4+ T cells and cytomegalovirus serostatus. Assay: immunoSEQ multiplex PCR; the TCRdb copy retains only in-frame clones and omits some. The table records some 57,000 clones, more than 60% of them present only once. The sort gate was single viable CD3+CD4+CD8-CD45RO+ cells for memory CD4+ T cells. Input material: memory CD4+ T cells from blood. The receptor's source is an adult in good health and CMV-seronegative.

The CDR3 spells CAWSYGTAGIYEQYF. DNA of the CDR3: TGTGCCTGGAGCTACGGGACAGCCGGTATCTACGAGCAGTACTTC. The V and J genes are TRBV30 and TRBJ2-7; 7 bases match TRBD1. The CDR3 is 15 residues long. The V segment lost 3 bases and the J segment 3 bases; nucleotides outside the gene matches: 11. Looked up from germline, CDR1 is GTSNPN and CDR2 is SVGIG (reference sequence).